This passage covers 6 T cell receptor beta chains from one sample sequenced in a study of blood T cells in healthy people across ages. Together with a sample-barcoded 5' primer, a J-beta primer mix was included in a second PCR lasting about 7 to 11 cycles. TCRdb processed the 5' RACE reads anew with MiXCR; each CDR3 protein has one entry. The table shows more than 650,000 distinct CDR3 sequences, with more than 25% occurring only once. These same data were also listed under a study on T cells of mothers and their children.

Sequenced input: blood. The receptor source for this set is a boy between 10 and 17 years old in good health.

This clonotype appeared a few times. The genes are TRBV12-3 or TRBV12-4 and TRBJ1-4; D not certain. V lost 8 bases and J lost 3, with 10 bases in between. The length of the CDR3 is 13 residues. The CDR3 sequence: CASGERPNEKLFF. The CDR3, as DNA: TGTGCCAGCGGAGAACGGCCTAATGAAAAACTGTTTTTT.

The CDR3 DNA reads TGTGCCAGCGGGACAGGGAGGGCTGAAGCTTTCTTT. This translates into CASGTGRAEAFF. The genes are TRBV12-3 or TRBV12-4 and TRBJ1-1, with 9 bases identical to TRBD1. CDR3 length: 12 residues. The V and J ends lost 8 bases and 6 bases, in that order; junction bases with no gene match: 4.

In its sample, this clonotype was seen a few times. This chain links TRBV11-1 with TRBJ2-3; a weak D match, TRBD1 (6 bases). The CDR3 covers 14 residues. V lost 2 bases, J lost 3 bases, and 9 bases lay in between. Germline CDR1 and CDR2: SGHAT and FQDESV (reference sequence). CDR3 nucleotides: TGTGCCAGCAGCTTATCAGGGGAAACAGATACGCAGTATTTT. Amino acids: CASSLSGETDTQYF.

This clonotype has ten or more counts. The chain combines TRBV6-6 with TRBJ2-5, with D perhaps TRBD2 (7 bases). Trimming took 8 bases from V and 1 from J, leaving 8 bases between them. Per germline, CDR1 MNHNY and CDR2 SVGAGI (reference sequence). This CDR3 contains 12 residues. The CDR3 region is CASGGAQETQYF. CDR3 DNA: TGTGCCAGCGGGGGGGCCCAAGAGACCCAGTACTTC.

CDR3 protein: CASRVSSQETQYF. The CDR3 nucleotides read TGCGCCAGCAGGGTCAGTTCCCAAGAGACCCAGTACTTC. The V call is TRBV10-2, the J call TRBJ2-5, with D hard to call. V dropped 6 bases and J dropped 1 base, with 9 bases sitting between them. CDR1 and CDR2 (germline): WSHSY, SAAADI. The CDR3 sequence is 13 residues long.

A single count supports this clonotype. The chain is built from TRBV5-1 and TRBJ1-4; no clear D. Germline V gene data show CDR1 as SGHRS and CDR2 as YFSETQ. The CDR3 covers 12 residues. CDR3 in amino acids: CASSGDWEKLFF. The CDR3 nucleotides are TGCGCTTCATCCGGGGATTGGGAAAAACTGTTTTTT.